Detailed here is one T cell receptor beta chain. This entry belongs to a study of Graves' ophthalmopathy and Graves' hyperthyroidism. RNA served as the template for amplifying TCR beta CDR3 regions. RT-PCR was first run with HTBI primers, then multiplex PCR in a second round. Each CDR3 protein gets one entry after TCRdb re-called the multiplex PCR reads with MiXCR. The sample contains 900,000 to 1,200,000 distinct CDR3 sequences, 36% of which appear only once. The diagnosis combined clinical symptoms, thyroxine, TRAb, thyroid ultrasound and orbital computed tomography scans. Sequenced input: peripheral blood or thyroid tissue (not recorded which). The TCR was taken from an adult man with Graves' hyperthyroidism.

CDR3 in DNA: TGCAGCGTAGGACAGAAACAAGAGACCCAGTACTTC. It encodes CSVGQKQETQYF. The chain employs TRBV29-1 and TRBJ2-5, with D possibly being TRBD1 (6 bases). This CDR3 has 12 amino acids. The germline V gene encodes CDR1 SQVTM and CDR2 ANQGSEA. The ends were cut back, 6 bases at V and 2 bases at J, with 10 bases in the middle.